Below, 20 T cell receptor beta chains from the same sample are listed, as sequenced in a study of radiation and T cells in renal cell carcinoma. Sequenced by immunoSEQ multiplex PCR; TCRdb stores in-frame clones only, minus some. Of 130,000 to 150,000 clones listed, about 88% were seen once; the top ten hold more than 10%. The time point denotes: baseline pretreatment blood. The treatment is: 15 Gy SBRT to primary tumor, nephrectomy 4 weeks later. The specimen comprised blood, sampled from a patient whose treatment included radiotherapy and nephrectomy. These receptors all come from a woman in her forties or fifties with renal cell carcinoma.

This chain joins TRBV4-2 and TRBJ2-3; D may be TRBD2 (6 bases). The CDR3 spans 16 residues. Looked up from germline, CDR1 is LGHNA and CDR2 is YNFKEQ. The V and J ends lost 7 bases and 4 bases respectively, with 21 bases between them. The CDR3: CASTPIGGGRPDTQYF. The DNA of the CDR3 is TGTGCCAGCACCCCCATAGGCGGTGGGAGGCCAGATACGCAGTATTTT.

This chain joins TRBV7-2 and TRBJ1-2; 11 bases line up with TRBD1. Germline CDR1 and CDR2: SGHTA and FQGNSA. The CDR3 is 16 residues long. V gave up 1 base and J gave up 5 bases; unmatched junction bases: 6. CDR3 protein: CASSLVGDRGTYGYTF. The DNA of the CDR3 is TGTGCCAGCAGCTTAGTTGGGGACAGGGGGACGTATGGCTACACCTTC.

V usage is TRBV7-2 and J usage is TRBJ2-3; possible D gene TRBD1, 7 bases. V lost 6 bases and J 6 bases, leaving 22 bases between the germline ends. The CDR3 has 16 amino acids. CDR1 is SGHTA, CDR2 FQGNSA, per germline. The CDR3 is CASSKSERVGQDTQYF. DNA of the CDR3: TGTGCCAGCAGTAAATCGGAGCGGGTGGGACAGGATACGCAGTATTTT.

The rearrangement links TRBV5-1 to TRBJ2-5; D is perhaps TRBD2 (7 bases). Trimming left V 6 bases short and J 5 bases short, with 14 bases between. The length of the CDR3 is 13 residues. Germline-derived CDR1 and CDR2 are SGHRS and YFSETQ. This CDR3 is CASKVGGPETQYF. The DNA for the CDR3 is TGCGCCAGCAAGGTGGGGGGGCCCGAGACCCAGTACTTC. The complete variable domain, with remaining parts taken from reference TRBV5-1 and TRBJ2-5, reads KAGVTQTPRYLIKTRGQQVTLSCSPISGHRSVSWYQQTPGQGLQFLFEYFSETQRNKGNFPGRFSGRQFSNSRSEMNVSTLELGDSALYLCASKVGGPETQYFGPGTRLLVL.

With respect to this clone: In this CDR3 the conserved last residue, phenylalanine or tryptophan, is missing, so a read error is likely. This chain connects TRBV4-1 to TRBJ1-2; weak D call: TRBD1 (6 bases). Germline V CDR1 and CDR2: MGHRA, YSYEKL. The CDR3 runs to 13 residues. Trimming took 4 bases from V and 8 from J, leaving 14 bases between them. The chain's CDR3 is CASSPLQGRGYTL. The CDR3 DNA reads TGCGCCAGCAGCCCACTACAGGGACGGGGCTACACCCTC.

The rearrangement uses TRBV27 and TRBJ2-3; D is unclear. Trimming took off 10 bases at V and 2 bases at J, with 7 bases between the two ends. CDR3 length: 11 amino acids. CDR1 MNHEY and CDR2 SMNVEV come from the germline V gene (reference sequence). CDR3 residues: CATTDTDTQYF. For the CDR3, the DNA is TGTGCCACTACTGACACAGATACGCAGTATTTT.

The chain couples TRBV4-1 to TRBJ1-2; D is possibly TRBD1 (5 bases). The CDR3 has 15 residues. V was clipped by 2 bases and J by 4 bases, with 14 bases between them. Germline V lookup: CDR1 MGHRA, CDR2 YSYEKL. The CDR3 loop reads CASSQLGRRLYGYTF. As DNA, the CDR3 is TGCGCCAGCAGCCAACTGGGACGACGGCTCTATGGCTACACCTTC.

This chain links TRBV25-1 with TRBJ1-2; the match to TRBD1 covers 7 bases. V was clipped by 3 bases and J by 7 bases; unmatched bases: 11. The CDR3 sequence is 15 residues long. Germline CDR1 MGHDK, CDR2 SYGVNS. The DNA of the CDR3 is TGTGCCAGCAGTGAGGCTCTTACAGGGGAGGCTGGCTACACCTTC. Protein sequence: CASSEALTGEAGYTF.

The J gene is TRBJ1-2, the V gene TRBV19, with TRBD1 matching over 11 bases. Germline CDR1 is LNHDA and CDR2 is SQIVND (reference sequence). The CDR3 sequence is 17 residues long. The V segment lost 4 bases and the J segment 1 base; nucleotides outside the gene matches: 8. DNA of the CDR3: TGTGCCAGTAGTACAACACGGACAGGGGGCCTTAACTATGGCTACACCTTC. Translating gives CASSTTRTGGLNYGYTF.

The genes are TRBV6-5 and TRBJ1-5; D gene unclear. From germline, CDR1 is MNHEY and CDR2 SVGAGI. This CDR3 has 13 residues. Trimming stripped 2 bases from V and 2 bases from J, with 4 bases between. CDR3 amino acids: CASSYGGNQPQHF. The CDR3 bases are TGTGCCAGCAGTTACGGGGGCAATCAGCCCCAGCATTTT.

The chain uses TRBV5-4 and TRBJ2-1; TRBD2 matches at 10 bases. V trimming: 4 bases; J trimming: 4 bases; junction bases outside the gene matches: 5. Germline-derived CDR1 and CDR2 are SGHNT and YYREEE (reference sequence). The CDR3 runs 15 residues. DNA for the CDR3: TGTGCCAGCAGCCCCCGGACTAGCGGTTACAATGAGCAGTTCTTC. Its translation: CASSPRTSGYNEQFF.

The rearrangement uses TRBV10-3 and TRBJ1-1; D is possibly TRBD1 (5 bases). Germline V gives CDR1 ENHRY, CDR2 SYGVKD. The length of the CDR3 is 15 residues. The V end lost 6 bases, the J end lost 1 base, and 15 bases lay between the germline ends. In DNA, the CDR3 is TGTGCCATCAGGATAGACGACAGAGAGAACACTGAAGCTTTCTTT. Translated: CAIRIDDRENTEAFF.

CDR3: CASAGGIGQETQYF. CDR3 DNA sequence: TGTGCCAGCGCGGGGGGGATAGGCCAAGAGACCCAGTACTTC. The chain uses TRBV11-2 and TRBJ2-5, with TRBD2 matching 9 bases. The CDR3 sequence is 14 residues long. With V trimmed by 8 bases and J by 1 base, 5 bases remained unmatched. Looked up from germline, CDR1 is SGHAT and CDR2 is FQNNGV.

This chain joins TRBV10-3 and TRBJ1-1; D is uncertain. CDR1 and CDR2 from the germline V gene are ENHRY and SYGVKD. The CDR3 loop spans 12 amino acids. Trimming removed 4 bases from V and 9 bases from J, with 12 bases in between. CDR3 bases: TGTGCCATCAGTGGCTCTAACACCAAAGCTTTCTTT. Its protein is CAISGSNTKAFF.

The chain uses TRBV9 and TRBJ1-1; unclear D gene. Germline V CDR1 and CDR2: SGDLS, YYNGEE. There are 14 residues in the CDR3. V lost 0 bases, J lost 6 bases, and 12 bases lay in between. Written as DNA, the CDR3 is TGTGCCAGCAGCGTAGCCCCTCAGCTCGCTGAAGCTTTCTTT. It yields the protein CASSVAPQLAEAFF. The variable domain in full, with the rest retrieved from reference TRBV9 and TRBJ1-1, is DSGVTQTPKHLITATGQRVTLRCSPRSGDLSVYWYQQSLDQGLQFLIQYYNGEERAKGNILERFSAQQFPDLHSELNLSSLELGDSALYFCASSVAPQLAEAFFGQGTRLTVV.

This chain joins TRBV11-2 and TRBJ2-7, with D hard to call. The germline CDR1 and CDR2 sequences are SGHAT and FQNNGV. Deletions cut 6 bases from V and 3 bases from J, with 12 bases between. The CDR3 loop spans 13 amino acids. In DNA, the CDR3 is TGTGCCAGCAGGCCGGACGTAGTCTACGAGCAGTACTTC. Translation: CASRPDVVYEQYF. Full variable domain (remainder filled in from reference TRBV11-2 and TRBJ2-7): EAGVAQSPRYKIIEKRQSVAFWCNPISGHATLYWYQQILGQGPKLLIQFQNNGVVDDSQLPKDRFSAERLKGVDSTLKIQPAKLEDSAVYLCASRPDVVYEQYFGPGTRLTVT.

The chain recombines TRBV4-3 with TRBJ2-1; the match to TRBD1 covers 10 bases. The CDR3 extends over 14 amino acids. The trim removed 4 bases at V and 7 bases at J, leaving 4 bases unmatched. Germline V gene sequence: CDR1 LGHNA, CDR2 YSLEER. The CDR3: CASSRSGQGNEQFF. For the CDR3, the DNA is TGCGCCAGCAGCCGTTCGGGACAGGGGAATGAGCAGTTCTTC.

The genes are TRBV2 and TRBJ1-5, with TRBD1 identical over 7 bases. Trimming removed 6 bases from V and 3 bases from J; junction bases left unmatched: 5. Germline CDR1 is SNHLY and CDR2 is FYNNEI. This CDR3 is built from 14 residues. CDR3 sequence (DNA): TGTGCCAGCAGCCCACAGGGGATCAATCAGCCCCAGCATTTT. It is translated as CASSPQGINQPQHF.

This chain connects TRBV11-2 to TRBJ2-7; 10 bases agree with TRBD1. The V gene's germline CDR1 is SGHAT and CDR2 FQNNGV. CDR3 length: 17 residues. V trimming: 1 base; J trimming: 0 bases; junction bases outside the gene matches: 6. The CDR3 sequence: CASSLVGQGKSSYEQYF. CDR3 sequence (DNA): TGTGCCAGCAGCTTAGTGGGACAGGGGAAGAGCTCCTACGAGCAGTACTTC.

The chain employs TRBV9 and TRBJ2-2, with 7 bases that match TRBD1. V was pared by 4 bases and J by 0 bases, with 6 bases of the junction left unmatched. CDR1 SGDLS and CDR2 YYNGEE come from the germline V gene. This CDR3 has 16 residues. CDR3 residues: CASSPTQGANTGELFF. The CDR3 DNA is TGTGCCAGCAGCCCTACCCAGGGGGCGAACACCGGGGAGCTGTTTTTT.